The subject of this entry is one TCR beta chain. It has no known antigen specificity. The record has no base qualities; no much larger clone is one base away. The record originates from a study of CD39 and CD103 CD8 tumor-infiltrating T cells (dated by TCRdb to the late 2010s). Some background on the complete study: The repertoire comparisons shown came from four patients: one with an HPV-positive HNSCC, one with an HPV-negative HNSCC, one with ovarian cancer and one with melanoma. Deep sequencing of TCRbeta CDR3 was used to compare the repertoires of CD8 TIL subsets, defined by CD103 and CD39, with those of peripheral memory CD8 T cells. General study outcomes and caveats: DP CD8 TILs appeared to be more oligoclonal than DN and SP CD8 TILs and blood memory CD8 T cells, with roughly 55-86% covered by the top 30 clonotypes. Clonotypes from DN TILs largely overlapped with peripheral memory CD8 repertoires, while clonotypes from DP TILs were only rarely found in blood or uninvolved lymph node.

For each subset, genomic DNA was extracted from around 10,000 to 100,000 sorted cells using the DNeasy Blood and Tissue Kit. The immunoSEQ service sequenced and mapped the TCRbeta V-J or V-D-J regions, with coverage above 8.5x for each sample. On the study's bioinformatics: Only productive rearrangements exported from the immunoSEQ Analyzer platform were analyzed, with clonality assessed on the 500 most abundant clones. To quantify how much repertoires overlapped between populations, both the Morisita-Horn similarity index and the Jaccard index were used. In about six cancer patients, Morisita-Horn similarity was measured between the TCR repertoires of CD8 T-cell subsets. TCRdb holds this immuneACCESS table with in-frame rearrangements only. Some clones are missing; in checked studies, unresolved V genes explain under half, and the rest has no known cause. Clone size and V and J calls were adopted from that table, with D and trimming inferred from the DNA. This sample gives about 17,000 clones in total; 90% to 95% of them show up just once. The ten largest clones add up to 3.5% to 5% of the sample.

At the time of sample collection the patients were not on therapy, although prior treatments varied from chemotherapy, radiotherapy, surgery and immunotherapy to no treatment. Thawed cells were enriched for T lymphocytes with a negative-selection kit, adding EpCAM beads for tumor-infiltrating lymphocytes. CD8+CD4-CD45RA- cells were sorted as memory CD8 T cells irrespective of CCR7 expression. Peripheral blood mononuclear cells were isolated by Ficoll-Paque PLUS gradient and cryopreserved before analysis. Populations were sorted on a FACSAria II to 98% to 99% purity, and the cell pellets were frozen for TCR sequencing without being cultured. Between the V and J ends, shortened by 6 bases and 2 bases respectively, the junction contains 13 bases. Inclusive of the bounding cysteine and phenylalanine, the CDR3 is 14 residues long. Solely the CDR3 DNA is kept, with 42 bases framed from the first base. The germline V gene (reference sequence) specifies MNHEY as CDR1 and SMNVEV as CDR2.

The sequencing sample was made of CD8+ T cells sorted from blood. The cell subset or site label on this specimen signifies: total memory CD8 T cells (CD45RA-CCR7+/-) from blood or uninvolved lymph node. The sequence links TRBV27 to TRBJ1-1, with no confidently assigned D gene. This receptor was taken from a human donor with head and neck squamous cell carcinoma. The CDR3 loop reads CASSEGLPNTEAFF. The DNA sequence is given as TGTGCCAGCAGCGAGGGCTTACCTAACACTGAAGCTTTCTTT.